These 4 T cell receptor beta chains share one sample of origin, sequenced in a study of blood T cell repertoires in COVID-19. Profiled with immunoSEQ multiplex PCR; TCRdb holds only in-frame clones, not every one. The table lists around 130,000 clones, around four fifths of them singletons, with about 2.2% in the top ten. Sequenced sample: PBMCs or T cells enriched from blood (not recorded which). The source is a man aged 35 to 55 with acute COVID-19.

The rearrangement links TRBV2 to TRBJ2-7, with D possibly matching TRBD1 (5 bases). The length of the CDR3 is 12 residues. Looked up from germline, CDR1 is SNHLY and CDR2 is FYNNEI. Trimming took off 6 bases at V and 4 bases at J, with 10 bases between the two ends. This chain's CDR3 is CASSQTEYEQYF. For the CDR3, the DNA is TGTGCCAGCAGCCAGACAGAATACGAGCAGTACTTC.

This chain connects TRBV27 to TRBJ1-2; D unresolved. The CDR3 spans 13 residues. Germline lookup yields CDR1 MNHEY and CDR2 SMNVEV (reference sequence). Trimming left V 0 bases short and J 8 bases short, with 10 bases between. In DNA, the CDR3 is TGTGCCAGCAGTTTATCCCTCCGAGGGGGCTACACCTTC. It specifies CASSLSLRGGYTF.

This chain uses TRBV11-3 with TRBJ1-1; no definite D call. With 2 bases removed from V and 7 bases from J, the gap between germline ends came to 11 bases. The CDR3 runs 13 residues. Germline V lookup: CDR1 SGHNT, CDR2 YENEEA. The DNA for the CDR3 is TGTGCCAGCAGCTTAAAACCCACCAGTGAAGCTTTCTTT. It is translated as CASSLKPTSEAFF.

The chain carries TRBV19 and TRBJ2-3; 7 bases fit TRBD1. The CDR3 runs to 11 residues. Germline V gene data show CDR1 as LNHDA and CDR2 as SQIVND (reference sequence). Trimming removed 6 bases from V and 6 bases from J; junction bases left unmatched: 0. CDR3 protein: CASRGQDTQYF. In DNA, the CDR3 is TGTGCCAGTAGGGGACAGGATACGCAGTATTTT.